This T cell receptor (beta chain) was identified during a study of blood T cell repertoires in COVID-19. At the level of the study: There were acute and convalescent COVID-19 samples, and they came from the United States, Italy and Spain. PBMCs, B-cell-depleted T cells, or T cells were the source of the cDNA or gDNA that made up the material.

CDR1 is ENHRY, CDR2 SYGVKD, per germline. There are 13 residues in the CDR3. V dropped 3 bases and J dropped 0 bases, with 6 bases sitting between them. In the original analysis: Reference gene primers were amplified, and this amplification served to estimate nucleated cell counts. Only in-frame clones appear in the TCRdb table, and some are missing; sequencing was by immunoSEQ multiplex PCR. V and J calls and clone size are given by that table; D and trimming were obtained from the DNA. Of approximately 210,000 clones in the sample, approximately 83% were seen once. Material for sequencing was peripheral blood. The chain couples TRBV10-3 to TRBJ2-7, with D hard to call. This TCR was sampled from a woman aged 40 to 50 with active or convalescent COVID-19. The CDR3 DNA reads TGTGCCATCAGTGAAGACAACTCCTACGAGCAGTACTTC. Its protein is CAISEDNSYEQYF.